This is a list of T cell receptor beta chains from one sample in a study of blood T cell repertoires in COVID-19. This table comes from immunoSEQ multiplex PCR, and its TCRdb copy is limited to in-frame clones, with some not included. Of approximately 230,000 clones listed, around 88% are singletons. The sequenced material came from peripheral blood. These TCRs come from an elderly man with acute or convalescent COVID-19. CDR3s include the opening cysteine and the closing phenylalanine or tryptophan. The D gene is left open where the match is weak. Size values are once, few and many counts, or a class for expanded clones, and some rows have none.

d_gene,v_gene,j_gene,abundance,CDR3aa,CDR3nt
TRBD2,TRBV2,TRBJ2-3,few,CASSTAGGPTDTQYF,TGTGCCAGCAGTACAGCGGGAGGGCCCACAGATACGCAGTATTTT
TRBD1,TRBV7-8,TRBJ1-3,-,CASSWTYSNDRGGGNTIYF,TGTGCCAGCAGCTGGACATATTCTAATGACAGGGGGGGAGGAAACACCATATATTTT
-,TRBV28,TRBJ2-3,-,CASSLAGWGMDTQYF,TGTGCCAGCAGTTTAGCGGGATGGGGGATGGATACGCAGTATTTT
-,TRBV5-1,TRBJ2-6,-,CASSSGIVSGANVLTF,TGCGCCAGCAGCTCGGGAATTGTCTCTGGGGCCAACGTCCTGACTTTC
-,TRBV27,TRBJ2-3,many,CASSLLAPSASTDTQYF,TGTGCCAGCAGTTTATTGGCTCCTAGCGCAAGCACAGATACGCAGTATTTT
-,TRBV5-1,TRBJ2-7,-,CASSLSSSEQYF,TGCGCCAGCAGCTTGAGTAGTTCCGAGCAGTACTTC
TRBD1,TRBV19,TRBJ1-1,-,CASSNRGRGTEAFF,TGTGCCAGTAGTAACAGGGGGCGAGGGACTGAAGCTTTCTTT
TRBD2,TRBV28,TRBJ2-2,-,CASQTGGLGAGELFF,TGTGCCAGCCAAACGGGGGGACTAGGGGCCGGGGAGCTGTTTTTT
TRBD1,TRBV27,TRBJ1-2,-,CASRSQGYYGYTF,TGTGCCAGCAGATCACAGGGGTACTATGGCTACACCTTC
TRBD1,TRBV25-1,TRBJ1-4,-,CASSEGRGGSGGEKLFF,TGTGCCAGCAGTGAAGGAAGAGGGGGCTCGGGAGGGGAAAAACTGTTTTTT
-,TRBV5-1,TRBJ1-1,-,CASSPQTGDTEAFF,TGCGCCAGCAGCCCCCAGACAGGAGACACTGAAGCTTTCTTT
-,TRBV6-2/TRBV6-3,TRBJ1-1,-,CASTPSGKSTEAFF,TGTGCCAGCACCCCGTCGGGGAAAAGCACTGAAGCTTTCTTT
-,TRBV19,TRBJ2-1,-,CASSIGAGYYNEQFF,TGTGCCAGTAGTATTGGGGCGGGGTACTACAATGAGCAGTTCTTC
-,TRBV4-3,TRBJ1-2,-,CASSQDSRGIYGYTF,TGCGCCAGCAGCCAAGATTCCCGGGGGATCTATGGCTACACCTTC
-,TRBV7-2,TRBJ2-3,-,CASSGGASTDTQYF,TGTGCCAGCAGCGGCGGGGCTAGCACAGATACGCAGTATTTT
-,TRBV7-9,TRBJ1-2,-,CASSLDGSGLYTF,TGTGCCAGCAGCTTAGATGGGTCAGGACTTTACACCTTC